Shown below are 9 T cell receptor beta chains from a single sample sequenced in a study of blood T cells in healthy people across ages. Through a sample-barcoded 5' primer and a J-beta primer mix, a second PCR was run for roughly 6 to 12 cycles. Each CDR3 protein gets one entry after TCRdb re-called the 5' RACE reads with MiXCR. The data contain around 900,000 distinct CDR3 sequences, roughly half of them singletons. Sequences were obtained from blood. Receptor source: a woman in her sixties in good health.

This sequence joins TRBV12-3 or TRBV12-4 and TRBJ1-2, with a possible D match to TRBD1 (5 bases). Trimming left V 5 bases short and J 4 bases short, with 11 bases between. This CDR3 contains 13 residues. The CDR3 reads CASSPKGFYGYTF. CDR3 nucleotides: TGTGCCAGCAGTCCCAAGGGGTTCTATGGCTACACCTTC.

There are a few counts of this clonotype. This chain joins TRBV7-2 and TRBJ2-3; 10 bases line up with TRBD2. CDR1 is SGHTA and CDR2 is FQGNSA in the germline V gene. The V and J ends lost 1 base and 7 bases, in that order; junction bases with no gene match: 8. This CDR3 is 16 amino acids long. This CDR3 reads CASSLGSGTSVNTQYF. CDR3 bases: TGTGCCAGCAGCTTAGGATCCGGGACTAGCGTGAATACGCAGTATTTT.

This clonotype was recorded a few times. This chain uses TRBV2 with TRBJ2-7; D is ambiguous. Germline values: CDR1 SNHLY, CDR2 FYNNEI. This CDR3 comprises 12 residues. The V and J ends lost 9 bases and 0 bases respectively, with 9 bases between them. The chain's CDR3 is CASGMSSYEQYF. The CDR3 coding sequence is TGTGCCAGTGGGATGTCCTCCTACGAGCAGTACTTC.

The J gene is TRBJ2-2, the V gene TRBV4-2; 9 positions match TRBD1. V lost 1 base and J lost 5; bases outside the gene matches: 14. Germline V CDR1 and CDR2: LGHNA, YNFKEQ. The CDR3 contains 19 residues. In DNA, the CDR3 is TGTGCCAGCAGCCAAGTCTTTGCGTTTGGGACAGGGCGTACCGGGGAGCTGTTTTTT. Protein: CASSQVFAFGTGRTGELFF.

This chain connects TRBV29-1 to TRBJ2-6, with 7 bases matching TRBD2. This CDR3 region has 14 residues. The J segment lost 4 bases and the V segment lost 7 bases, leaving 7 bases of the junction unmatched. The germline gives CDR1 SQVTM, CDR2 ANQGSEA. As DNA, the CDR3 is TGCAGCGCGGGGGAGGGAACAGGGGCCAACGTCCTGACTTTC. Translating gives CSAGEGTGANVLTF. Filled out from reference TRBV29-1 and TRBJ2-6, the complete variable domain reads SAVISQKPSRDICQRGTSLTIQCQVDSQVTMMFWYRQQPGQSLTLIATANQGSEATYESGFVIDKFPISRPNLTFSTLTVSNMSPEDSSIYLCSAGEGTGANVLTFGAGSRLTVL.

This clonotype turned up a few times. This chain uses TRBV24-1 with TRBJ2-3; D is undetermined. The V gene's germline CDR1 is KGHDR and CDR2 SFDVKD. The germline V and J ends were trimmed by 4 bases and 5 bases, with 18 bases remaining between them. The CDR3 is 16 residues long. CDR3 sequence reads: CATSDPAGITEDTQYF. The CDR3 DNA reads as TGTGCCACCAGTGACCCTGCTGGTATTACCGAAGATACGCAGTATTTT.

This sequence joins TRBV27 and TRBJ1-5, with D perhaps matching TRBD1 (5 bases). The CDR3 is 15 residues long. V lost 1 base and J 9 bases, leaving 16 bases between the germline ends. The germline V gene has CDR1 MNHEY and CDR2 SMNVEV (reference sequence). CDR3 sequence reads: CASSLLGVEQGPQHF. The CDR3 nucleotides read TGTGCCAGCAGTTTATTGGGGGTCGAGCAAGGGCCCCAGCATTTT.

The chain carries TRBV12-3 or TRBV12-4 and TRBJ2-4; D possibly uses TRBD1 or TRBD2 (5 bases each). Trimming shortened V by 5 bases and J by 1 base, and 24 bases separated the two germline ends. There are 19 residues in the CDR3. In DNA form, the CDR3 reads TGTGCCAGCAGTCCCGGACCTGTGGATCAAGAGGGGGCCAAAAACATTCAGTACTTC. Its translation: CASSPGPVDQEGAKNIQYF.

This chain uses TRBV4-2 with TRBJ1-1; D is unresolved. CDR3 length: 14 amino acids. Per the germline V gene, CDR1 is LGHNA and CDR2 is YNFKEQ. V gave up 1 base and J gave up 0 bases, with 6 bases separating them. CDR3 amino acids: CASSQGVMNTEAFF. The CDR3 DNA reads as TGTGCCAGCAGCCAAGGAGTTATGAACACTGAAGCTTTCTTT.